A selection of T cell receptor beta chains follows, all from one sample in a study of T cells in Graves' hyperthyroidism and ophthalmopathy. TCRdb re-derived calls from the multiplex PCR reads in MiXCR, one entry per CDR3 protein. Among 350,000 or so distinct CDR3 sequences listed, 21% were seen once. Sequencing used blood. These receptors were collected from a woman aged 45-65 years with Graves' hyperthyroidism. CDR3s include the opening cysteine and the closing phenylalanine or tryptophan. Fields, in order: CDR3 protein, CDR3 DNA, clone size, J gene, D gene, V gene. D genes are given only for firm matches. Not every row has a clone size; where given, it reads once, few, many or a size class.

CASSPTMGDTEAFF TGTGCCAGCTCACCGACAATGGGGGACACTGAAGCTTTCTTT many TRBJ1-1 - TRBV18
CASSPRGSGSLSYEQYF TGTGCCAGCAGCCCGCGCGGGAGCGGGAGTCTCTCCTACGAGCAGTACTTC many TRBJ2-7 TRBD2 TRBV7-8
CASSSLPAGELFF TGTGCCAGCAGCTCACTTCCAGCCGGGGAGCTGTTTTTT - TRBJ2-2 - TRBV2
CASSSGGSYNSPLHF TGTGCCAGCTCGTCAGGGGGCTCCTATAATTCACCCCTCCACTTT - TRBJ1-6 TRBD1 TRBV18
CSARSGTGVANEQFF TGCAGTGCTCGATCCGGGACAGGGGTTGCCAATGAGCAGTTCTTC - TRBJ2-1 TRBD1 TRBV20-1
CASSQGAGGNQPQHF TGTGCCAGCAGCCAGGGCGCCGGAGGCAATCAGCCCCAGCATTTT - TRBJ1-5 - TRBV7-9
CASSYSGAGETQYF TGTGCCAGCAGCTATTCAGGGGCAGGAGAGACCCAGTACTTC many TRBJ2-5 - TRBV7-8
CASSQTGTEQYF TGTGCCAGCAGCCAGACAGGGACAGAGCAGTACTTC - TRBJ2-7 TRBD1 TRBV3-1
CASSSAAGQGSHYGYTF TGTGCCAGCAGTTCTGCCGCGGGACAGGGGAGTCACTATGGCTACACCTTC many TRBJ1-2 TRBD1 TRBV5-5
CAKVTEVINYGYTF TGTGCCAAAGTGACAGAAGTAATTAACTATGGCTACACCTTC - TRBJ1-2 - TRBV27
CSAIPGTANNEQFF TGCAGTGCTATACCCGGGACTGCAAACAATGAGCAGTTCTTC many TRBJ2-1 - TRBV20-1
CASTLGGVDTEAFF TGCGCCAGCACCTTGGGGGGTGTGGACACTGAAGCTTTCTTT few TRBJ1-1 - TRBV5-1
CASSSIGDTGTDTQYF TGTGCCAGCAGTTCGATCGGGGACACAGGCACAGATACGCAGTATTTT many TRBJ2-3 - TRBV28
CSARDRGEGPEAFF TGCAGTGCTAGAGATCGGGGGGAAGGGCCTGAAGCTTTCTTT few TRBJ1-1 - TRBV20-1
CSAPRASRYEQYF TGCAGTGCTCCTCGCGCTAGCAGGTACGAGCAGTACTTC many TRBJ2-7 - TRBV20-1
CASSEQGPAYEQYF TGTGCCAGCAGTGAGCAGGGGCCAGCCTACGAGCAGTACTTC few TRBJ2-7 - TRBV2
CASSVGQGPYGYTF TGTGCCAGCAGCGTAGGTCAGGGGCCCTATGGCTACACCTTC - TRBJ1-2 - TRBV9
CASPATGGGLETQYF TGTGCCAGCCCTGCAACAGGGGGCGGACTGGAGACCCAGTACTTC many TRBJ2-5 TRBD1 TRBV2
CASGLGMGTQYF TGTGCCAGCGGATTGGGGATGGGGACCCAGTACTTC - TRBJ2-5 - TRBV11-1
CASRRGEYGYTF TGTGCCAGCAGGCGGGGAGAGTATGGCTACACCTTC - TRBJ1-2 - TRBV6-2/TRBV6-3
CASRSAGFSGANVLTF TGTGCCAGCAGATCCGCAGGATTCTCTGGGGCCAACGTCCTGACTTTC few TRBJ2-6 - TRBV28
CASSLPTGTRGETQYF TGTGCCAGCAGTTTACCGACCGGGACTAGAGGGGAGACCCAGTACTTC many TRBJ2-5 TRBD2 TRBV28
CASRDSRGGNEQFF TGTGCCAGCAGGGACTCGCGGGGGGGGAATGAGCAGTTCTTC - TRBJ2-1 TRBD2 TRBV7-2
CASSLVIPGSTNEKLFF TGTGCCAGCAGCTTGGTCATACCAGGTTCAACTAATGAAAAACTGTTTTTT many TRBJ1-4 - TRBV5-5
CASSTGTGENTGELFF TGTGCCAGCAGTACCGGGACAGGGGAAAACACCGGGGAGCTGTTTTTT - TRBJ2-2 TRBD1 TRBV2